The source of this TCR beta chain is a study of memory CD4+ T cells and cytomegalovirus serostatus. Study-level information: Healthy Belgian adult donors included several CMV-positive and some 24 CMV-negative people.

The sort gate was single viable CD3+CD4+CD8-CD45RO+ cells for memory CD4+ T cells. By share, this clone counts as medium-sized. Antigen specificity is unknown. Study results and limitations: Each of approximately 63 CMV-associated TCRbeta sequences occurred in one to five individuals. The CMV-associated TCR signature appears largely within the CD4+ memory repertoire.

Germline values: CDR1 SNHLY, CDR2 FYNNEI. Trimming shortened V by 5 bases and J by 5 bases, and 16 bases separated the two germline ends. CDR3 length: 16 amino acids. Original data processing: After removing out-of-frame reads, 2,204,828 distinct TCRbeta sequences remained. Repertoires were generated with immunoSEQ multiplex PCR, while TCRdb's copy carries only in-frame clones and drops some. V and J calls and clone size are given by that table; D and trimming were obtained from the DNA. The data show fewer than 40,000 clones, over 65% seen once. This chain connects TRBV2 to TRBJ1-6, with D possibly TRBD1 on 5 matching bases. This TCR derives from an adult in good health and CMV-seronegative. The source material was memory CD4+ T cells from blood. CDR3 protein: CASSLRGLRDNSPLHF. Written as DNA, the CDR3 is TGTGCCAGCAGTTTAAGGGGTCTCAGAGATAATTCACCCCTCCACTTT.